The sequence of this T cell receptor (beta chain) was determined in a study of blood T cell repertoires in COVID-19. Study details: Acute and convalescent COVID-19 samples came from the United States, Italy and Spain. T cells, B-cell-depleted T cells, or PBMCs supplied cDNA or gDNA.

In the authors' workflow: Estimation of nucleated cell counts relied on the amplification of reference gene primers. The method was immunoSEQ multiplex PCR; TCRdb's version includes in-frame clones alone and lacks a portion of them. That table gives V, J and clone size, and the DNA gave D and trimming. The repertoire includes about 71,000 clones, 88% of them detected once, and roughly 2.3% sits in the top ten. The CDR3 has 15 residues. CDR1 is SGHTS, CDR2 YDEGEE, per germline. V was pared by 0 bases and J by 5 bases, with 14 bases between. Sequenced sample: peripheral blood. The receptor was derived from a human donor in a cohort sampled during active COVID-19. The chain carries TRBV5-8 and TRBJ2-5, with D possibly TRBD1 on 5 matching bases. The CDR3: CASSLGQGWQETQYF. CDR3 nucleotide sequence: TGTGCCAGCAGCTTGGGGCAGGGTTGGCAGGAGACCCAGTACTTC.